These 18 T cell receptor beta chains came from one sample sequenced in a study of T cells in tumors and immune-related adverse events. Profiled with immunoSEQ multiplex PCR; TCRdb holds only in-frame clones, not every one. This sample yields more than 7,000 clones, of which 90% to 95% are seen a single time; 2.2% belongs to the top ten. The source was lymph node tissue, collected from a patient treated with anti-PD-1 therapy. These receptors came from a female donor with metastatic renal cell carcinoma.

In its sample, this clone was seen a few times. This chain joins TRBV18 and TRBJ1-1; D call uncertain. The length of the CDR3 is 12 residues. V was pared by 3 bases and J by 3 bases, with 5 bases between. Germline V gene data show CDR1 as KGHSH and CDR2 as LQKENI. In DNA form, the CDR3 reads TGTGCCAGCTCACCTTTGGACACTGAAGCTTTCTTT. It yields the protein CASSPLDTEAFF. The variable domain in full, with the rest retrieved from reference TRBV18 and TRBJ1-1, is NAGVMQNPRHLVRRRGQEARLRCSPMKGHSHVYWYRQLPEEGLKFMVYLQKENIIDESGMPKERFSAEFPKEGPSILRIQQVVRGDSAAYFCASSPLDTEAFFGQGTRLTVV.

The rearrangement uses TRBV7-8 and TRBJ1-6; D unclear. Trimming removed 2 bases from V and 6 bases from J, with 5 bases in between. Germline V gives CDR1 SGHVS, CDR2 FQNEAQ. The CDR3 covers 13 residues. The CDR3 region is CASSLQTNSPLHF. The CDR3 DNA follows: TGTGCCAGCAGCTTACAGACTAATTCACCCCTCCACTTT.

The gene calls are TRBV6-6 and TRBJ2-3; 10 nucleotides line up with TRBD2. The CDR3 sequence is 16 residues long. Germline lookup yields CDR1 MNHNY and CDR2 SVGAGI (reference sequence). The V segment lost 6 bases and the J segment 4 bases; nucleotides outside the gene matches: 10. CDR3 sequence reads: CASRASGSSWADTQYF. In DNA form, the CDR3 reads TGTGCCAGCAGGGCTAGCGGGAGCTCTTGGGCAGATACGCAGTATTTT.

This rearrangement joins TRBV5-1 to TRBJ1-1, with D possibly being TRBD1 (5 bases). CDR3 length: 13 amino acids. The V and J ends lost 0 bases and 6 bases respectively, with 9 bases between them. In germline, CDR1 is SGHRS, CDR2 YFSETQ. CDR3 in DNA: TGCGCCAGCAGCTTGGCCACGGGGCCTGAAGCTTTCTTT. This sequence encodes CASSLATGPEAFF. The whole variable domain, filled in from reference TRBV5-1 and TRBJ1-1, reads KAGVTQTPRYLIKTRGQQVTLSCSPISGHRSVSWYQQTPGQGLQFLFEYFSETQRNKGNFPGRFSGRQFSNSRSEMNVSTLELGDSALYLCASSLATGPEAFFGQGTRLTVV.

This chain uses TRBV28 with TRBJ2-7; 7 nucleotides line up with TRBD2. The V and J ends lost 7 bases and 0 bases, in that order; junction bases with no gene match: 3. This CDR3 is built from 13 residues. CDR1 is MDHEN, CDR2 SYDVKM, per germline. Written as DNA, the CDR3 is TGTGCCAGCACCCGGGGGGACTCCTACGAGCAGTACTTC. Amino acids: CASTRGDSYEQYF. Using reference TRBV28 and TRBJ2-7 for the parts outside the CDR3, the full variable domain is DVKVTQSSRYLVKRTGEKVFLECVQDMDHENMFWYRQDPGLGLRLIYFSYDVKMKEKGDIPEGYSVSREKKERFSLILESASTNQTSMYLCASTRGDSYEQYFGPGTRLTVT.

This rearrangement joins TRBV29-1 to TRBJ1-2; 10 nucleotides line up with TRBD1. This CDR3 spans 13 amino acids. Germline-derived CDR1 and CDR2 are SQVTM and ANQGSEA. The trim removed 6 bases at V and 3 bases at J, leaving 4 bases unmatched. CDR3 bases: TGCAGCGTCGGGGACAGGGGTGACTATGGCTACACCTTC. Protein sequence: CSVGDRGDYGYTF. The full variable domain, rest sourced from reference TRBV29-1 and TRBJ1-2, is SAVISQKPSRDICQRGTSLTIQCQVDSQVTMMFWYRQQPGQSLTLIATANQGSEATYESGFVIDKFPISRPNLTFSTLTVSNMSPEDSSIYLCSVGDRGDYGYTFGSGTRLTVV.

This chain connects TRBV19 to TRBJ2-5; D is possibly TRBD1 (5 bases). Germline V gene data show CDR1 as LNHDA and CDR2 as SQIVND (reference sequence). Trimming removed 3 bases from V and 4 bases from J, with 12 bases in between. This CDR3 is 14 amino acids long. The DNA for the CDR3 is TGTGCCAGTAGTATTGGAGACAGTTCAGAGACCCAGTACTTC. As protein: CASSIGDSSETQYF.

This rearrangement joins TRBV5-8 to TRBJ1-1, with 7 bases lining up with TRBD1. CDR3 length: 14 residues. The V gene end was trimmed by 5 bases and the J gene end by 3 bases; junction bases not matched to a gene: 7. Per the germline V gene, CDR1 is SGHTS and CDR2 is YDEGEE. The CDR3 DNA reads TGTGCCAGCAGACCCGGACAGGTTTACACTGAAGCTTTCTTT. Translated, it gives CASRPGQVYTEAFF.

This rearrangement joins TRBV7-2 to TRBJ1-2; TRBD1 aligns across 8 bases. Germline V gene lookup returns CDR1 SGHTA and CDR2 FQGNSA. The CDR3 sequence is 14 residues long. V was pared by 1 base and J by 8 bases, with 6 bases of the junction left unmatched. The CDR3 region has the DNA TGTGCCAGCAGCTTAGAAGCAGGGGGCTGGGGCTACACCTTC. Amino acid sequence: CASSLEAGGWGYTF. The whole variable domain, remainder taken from reference TRBV7-2 and TRBJ1-2, is GAGVSQSPSNKVTEKGKDVELRCDPISGHTALYWYRQSLGQGLEFLIYFQGNSAPDKSGLPSDRFSAERTGGSVSTLTIQRTQQEDSAVYLCASSLEAGGWGYTFGSGTRLTVV.

This chain connects TRBV5-1 to TRBJ1-1; possible D gene TRBD1, 6 bases. Germline V lookup: CDR1 SGHRS, CDR2 YFSETQ. Between the trimmed V and J ends, which lost 4 bases and 3 bases, there was a span of 13 bases. There are 14 residues in the CDR3. Here the CDR3 DNA reads TGCGCCAGCAGCCTACAGGGAGGTCACACTGAAGCTTTCTTT. This sequence encodes CASSLQGGHTEAFF.

V usage is TRBV4-1 and J usage is TRBJ2-2, with D possibly being TRBD2 (6 bases). Trimming stripped 8 bases from V and 5 bases from J, with 21 bases between. The CDR3 runs 16 residues. Looked up from germline, CDR1 is MGHRA and CDR2 is YSYEKL. The CDR3 is CASRLGTGLLTGELFF. The CDR3 DNA sequence: TGCGCCAGCCGACTGGGTACGGGACTCCTGACCGGGGAGCTGTTTTTT.

The chain links TRBV4-2 to TRBJ2-3, with 8 bases aligning to TRBD1. The germline V gene encodes CDR1 LGHNA and CDR2 YNFKEQ. The CDR3 totals 15 residues. J lost 2 bases, V lost 3 bases, and 4 bases had no gene match. The CDR3 DNA is TGTGCCAGCAGCCAGTGGGGACAGGTCACAGATACGCAGTATTTT. Protein: CASSQWGQVTDTQYF.

This clone is a singleton in its sample. The V and J genes are TRBV5-1 and TRBJ1-1; TRBD1 matches 7 bases. V lost 2 bases and J lost 5; bases outside the gene matches: 3. This CDR3 has 13 amino acids. CDR1 and CDR2 from the germline V gene are SGHRS and YFSETQ. CDR3 nucleotides: TGCGCCAGCAGCTTCGAGGGGGCAACTGAAGCTTTCTTT. Its translation: CASSFEGATEAFF.

V usage is TRBV7-9 and J usage is TRBJ1-5; a weak D match, TRBD1 (5 bases). The CDR3 extends over 15 amino acids. Germline CDR1 reads SEHNR; CDR2 reads FQNEAQ (reference sequence). With 1 base removed from V and 0 bases from J, the gap between germline ends came to 7 bases. The CDR3 region is CASSLGQHSNQPQHF. The CDR3 nucleotides read TGTGCCAGCAGCTTAGGACAGCATAGCAATCAGCCCCAGCATTTT.

The chain carries TRBV5-1 and TRBJ2-2; 10 bases align to TRBD2. Germline-derived CDR1 and CDR2 are SGHRS and YFSETQ. CDR3 length: 15 amino acids. The V gene end was trimmed by 2 bases and the J gene end by 5 bases; junction bases not matched to a gene: 3. The CDR3: CASSFLAGETGELFF. As DNA, the CDR3 is TGCGCCAGCAGCTTTCTAGCGGGAGAGACCGGGGAGCTGTTTTTT.

This clone has just a few counts. The chain couples TRBV19 to TRBJ2-7, with 13 positions matching TRBD2. The V gene's germline CDR1 is LNHDA and CDR2 SQIVND (reference sequence). V lost 7 bases, J lost 2 bases, and 8 bases stayed unmatched. The CDR3 consists of 16 residues. The CDR3 bases are TGTGCCAGTACCGCAAGTGGGACTAGCGGGGCCTACGAGCAGTACTTC. It codes for CASTASGTSGAYEQYF.

The chain carries TRBV18 and TRBJ2-5, with TRBD2 identical over 8 bases. Looked up from germline, CDR1 is KGHSH and CDR2 is LQKENI. Trimming took 6 bases from V and 4 from J; bases not matched to a gene: 7. The CDR3 spans 14 residues. The CDR3 here is CASSPGLEAETQYF. CDR3 DNA sequence: TGTGCCAGCTCCCCGGGACTAGAAGCAGAGACCCAGTACTTC. Complete variable domain (other parts from reference TRBV18 and TRBJ2-5): NAGVMQNPRHLVRRRGQEARLRCSPMKGHSHVYWYRQLPEEGLKFMVYLQKENIIDESGMPKERFSAEFPKEGPSILRIQQVVRGDSAAYFCASSPGLEAETQYFGPGTRLLVL.

The chain carries TRBV11-2 and TRBJ2-7; TRBD2 is a possible D gene (6 bases). Trimming took off 4 bases at V and 3 bases at J, with 16 bases between the two ends. The CDR3 runs 15 residues. From germline, CDR1 is SGHAT and CDR2 FQNNGV. CDR3 sequence reads: CASSSPGLAIYEQYF. DNA for the CDR3: TGTGCCAGCAGCTCCCCGGGACTTGCGATCTACGAGCAGTACTTC.